Presented here are 32 T cell receptor beta chains from one specimen sequenced in a study of cytomegalovirus exposure and HLA in healthy donors. Sequenced by immunoSEQ multiplex PCR; TCRdb stores in-frame clones only, minus some. Of some 170,000 clones in the sample, around nine tenths are singletons; the top ten hold 1.4%. Material for sequencing was PBMCs. The receptor source for this set is a woman in her thirties in good health and CMV-seronegative.

The chain is built from TRBV9 and TRBJ2-1; D may be TRBD2 (7 bases). The germline V and J ends were trimmed by 3 bases and 4 bases, with 14 bases remaining between them. Germline loops: CDR1 SGDLS, CDR2 YYNGEE. The CDR3 is 15 amino acids. The CDR3 nucleotides read TGTGCCAGCAGCGCCCGGGCGGGGGCATACAATGAGCAGTTCTTC. It codes for CASSARAGAYNEQFF. Complete variable domain (other parts from reference TRBV9 and TRBJ2-1): DSGVTQTPKHLITATGQRVTLRCSPRSGDLSVYWYQQSLDQGLQFLIQYYNGEERAKGNILERFSAQQFPDLHSELNLSSLELGDSALYFCASSARAGAYNEQFFGPGTRLTVL.

The V call is TRBV7-6, the J call TRBJ2-7; no firm D call. The germline gives CDR1 SGHVS, CDR2 FNYEAQ. CDR3 length equals 14 residues. Trimming removed 5 bases from V and 0 bases from J, with 11 bases in between. CDR3 residues: CASSPLQSSYEQYF. In DNA form, the CDR3 reads TGTGCCAGCAGCCCCCTACAGTCCTCCTACGAGCAGTACTTC.

Only a few counts were recorded for this clone. V is TRBV19 and J is TRBJ1-2, with 9 bases fitting TRBD1. V was pared by 4 bases and J by 5 bases, with 11 bases of the junction left unmatched. CDR1 is LNHDA and CDR2 is SQIVND in the germline V gene (reference sequence). The CDR3 consists of 16 residues. The CDR3 sequence: CASSTLDRGPYYGYTF. Written as DNA, the CDR3 is TGTGCCAGTAGTACCCTGGACAGGGGCCCTTATTATGGCTACACCTTC.

The chain combines TRBV2 with TRBJ2-3, with D perhaps TRBD2 (5 bases). Trimming removed 6 bases from V and 2 bases from J, with 12 bases in between. The germline gives CDR1 SNHLY, CDR2 FYNNEI. The CDR3 totals 14 residues. The CDR3 loop reads CASSGDTITDTQYF. DNA for the CDR3: TGTGCCAGCAGCGGGGATACTATCACAGATACGCAGTATTTT.

In this sample, this clone turned up once. The chain uses TRBV5-6 and TRBJ1-2; the match to TRBD1 covers 7 bases. Per the germline V gene, CDR1 is SGHDT and CDR2 is YYEEEE. This CDR3 region has 14 residues. V gave up 4 bases and J gave up 4 bases; unmatched junction bases: 7. The CDR3 reads CASSPRRDSYGYTF. The CDR3, as DNA: TGTGCCAGCAGCCCGAGGCGGGACAGCTATGGCTACACCTTC.

The rearrangement uses TRBV7-8 and TRBJ2-2; 16 nucleotides align to TRBD2. Trimming at V came to 4 bases and at J to 5 bases, leaving 13 bases not matched to a gene. The CDR3 loop spans 20 amino acids. The V gene's germline CDR1 is SGHVS and CDR2 FQNEAQ. DNA of the CDR3: TGTGCCAGCAGCTCCACTGTGGGACTAGCGGGGGGGCCTTATACCGGGGAGCTGTTTTTT. It translates to CASSSTVGLAGGPYTGELFF.

The chain employs TRBV2 and TRBJ2-7; 9 positions agree with TRBD2. Germline assignment: CDR1 SNHLY and CDR2 FYNNEI. V shed 4 bases and J 6 bases; nucleotides not matched to a gene: 13. This CDR3 has 16 residues. The CDR3: CASSGRRGSGGSEQYF. The CDR3 region has the DNA TGTGCCAGCAGTGGACGCCGGGGTAGCGGGGGTTCCGAGCAGTACTTC.

This chain uses TRBV6-1 with TRBJ1-6; D uncertain. This CDR3 is 12 amino acids long. Germline lookup yields CDR1 MNHNS and CDR2 SASEGT. V dropped 2 bases and J dropped 11 bases, with 7 bases sitting between them. As DNA, the CDR3 is TGTGCCAGCAGTGAAATTCCAACACCCCTCCACTTT. Translating gives CASSEIPTPLHF.

As DNA, the CDR3 is TGTGCCAGCAGCCAAGAGTGGGGGGGCACTGAAGCTTTCTTT. Amino acid sequence: CASSQEWGGTEAFF. The V gene is TRBV4-2, the J gene TRBJ1-1, with a possible D match to TRBD1 (5 bases). V was clipped by 0 bases and J by 4 bases, with 9 bases between them. This CDR3 has 14 amino acids. Germline V gives CDR1 LGHNA, CDR2 YNFKEQ.

The chain uses TRBV30 and TRBJ2-3; 11 nucleotides line up with TRBD1. CDR3 length: 16 residues. Germline trimming cut 2 bases from V and 3 bases from J; bases unmatched to any gene: 7. Germline loops: CDR1 GTSNPN, CDR2 SVGIG (reference sequence). This chain's CDR3 is CAWSHGTGGRTDTQYF. CDR3 DNA: TGTGCCTGGAGTCACGGGACAGGGGGTAGGACAGATACGCAGTATTTT.

CDR3 sequence: CASSHWQGPYEQYF. In DNA form, the CDR3 reads TGTGCCAGCAGCCATTGGCAGGGTCCCTACGAGCAGTACTTC. The V gene is TRBV7-9, the J gene TRBJ2-7; possible D gene TRBD1, 5 bases. This CDR3 has 14 amino acids. Looked up from germline, CDR1 is SEHNR and CDR2 is FQNEAQ (reference sequence). V was cut by 5 bases and J by 2 bases, with 13 bases left in between.

The chain has TRBV7-7 and TRBJ2-1; the match to TRBD2 covers 11 bases. Germline lookup yields CDR1 SSHAT and CDR2 FNYEAQ (reference sequence). This CDR3 contains 15 residues. Germline trimming cut 3 bases from V and 9 bases from J; bases unmatched to any gene: 7. The CDR3 loop is CASSFTSGGNSEQFF. The CDR3 DNA follows: TGTGCCAGCAGCTTTACTAGCGGGGGTAATAGTGAGCAGTTCTTC.

The gene calls are TRBV7-8 and TRBJ1-1; D not certain. There are 14 residues in the CDR3. The V gene's germline CDR1 is SGHVS and CDR2 FQNEAQ. Trimming left V 6 bases short and J 4 bases short, with 15 bases between. The CDR3 region has the DNA TGTGCCAGCAGGAGACCGGACGGGGTCACTGAAGCTTTCTTT. Its protein product is CASRRPDGVTEAFF.

The V gene is TRBV4-1, the J gene TRBJ2-1, with 8 bases aligning to TRBD2. This CDR3 comprises 16 residues. V trimming: 7 bases; J trimming: 7 bases; junction bases outside the gene matches: 15. The germline V gene encodes CDR1 MGHRA and CDR2 YSYEKL. The DNA of the CDR3 is TGCGCCAGCAAGGAGACCGGGACTAGGAAGGGTAATGAGCAGTTCTTC. Translated, it gives CASKETGTRKGNEQFF.

The rearrangement links TRBV5-1 to TRBJ1-4, with D possibly matching TRBD1 (5 bases). V was trimmed by 0 bases and J by 8 bases, leaving 14 bases between them. Germline V lookup: CDR1 SGHRS, CDR2 YFSETQ. The CDR3 is 15 residues long. The CDR3 spells CASSLAWGVREKLFF. CDR3 nucleotide sequence: TGCGCCAGCAGCTTGGCTTGGGGGGTTCGAGAAAAACTGTTTTTT.

The V call is TRBV6-1, the J call TRBJ2-5; no firm D call. V lost 5 bases, J lost 3 bases, and 7 bases lay in between. The CDR3 runs to 12 residues. The germline CDR1 and CDR2 sequences are MNHNS and SASEGT. The CDR3 spells CASSPLKETQYF. CDR3 DNA: TGTGCCAGCAGTCCCCTAAAAGAGACCCAGTACTTC.

The chain links TRBV5-6 to TRBJ1-2, with 7 bases matching TRBD1. Per the germline V gene, CDR1 is SGHDT and CDR2 is YYEEEE. This CDR3 is 15 amino acids long. V was clipped by 1 base and J by 7 bases; unmatched bases: 10. The CDR3 DNA reads as TGTGCCAGCAGCTTGAAGGGACAGCATGGGTCTGGCTACACCTTC. Encoded protein: CASSLKGQHGSGYTF.

V and J are TRBV5-1 and TRBJ2-2; 7 nucleotides match TRBD1. Germline V gives CDR1 SGHRS, CDR2 YFSETQ. This CDR3 has 13 amino acids. V lost 7 bases to trimming and J lost 4 bases; unmatched junction nucleotides: 4. The CDR3 reads CASRQGTTGELFF. DNA for the CDR3: TGCGCCAGCCGACAGGGTACCACCGGGGAGCTGTTTTTT.

This clone was seen a single time. CDR3 region: CASSKEDRSSYEQYF. In nucleotides, the CDR3 is TGTGCCAGCAGCAAAGAGGACAGGAGCTCCTACGAGCAGTACTTC. This sequence joins TRBV21-1 and TRBJ2-7; whether TRBD1, the table's D call, matches the DNA was not checked. TRBV21-1 is shown as a pseudogene. There are 15 residues in the CDR3.

The chain has TRBV18 and TRBJ1-4, with 7 bases fitting TRBD1. CDR3 length: 14 amino acids. Unmatched junction bases numbered 8, after V lost 5 bases and J lost 8 bases. Looked up from germline, CDR1 is KGHSH and CDR2 is LQKENI. CDR3 loop: CASSADRVEEKLFF. The CDR3 nucleotides are TGTGCCAGCTCAGCCGACAGGGTCGAAGAAAAACTGTTTTTT.

V usage is TRBV11-2 and J usage is TRBJ1-5; D remains unclear. CDR1 SGHAT and CDR2 FQNNGV come from the germline V gene. This CDR3 has 13 amino acids. V lost 1 base and J 3 bases, leaving 4 bases between the germline ends. This chain's CDR3 is CASSLGPNQPQHF. In DNA, the CDR3 is TGTGCCAGCAGCTTAGGGCCCAATCAGCCCCAGCATTTT.

The chain carries TRBV5-1 and TRBJ2-7, with 7 bases lining up with TRBD1. J lost 2 bases, V lost 3 bases, and 5 bases had no gene match. This CDR3 comprises 14 residues. Per the germline V gene, CDR1 is SGHRS and CDR2 is YFSETQ. The CDR3 DNA reads as TGCGCCAGCAGCTCCGGGACAGCCACCTACGAGCAGTACTTC. Its protein is CASSSGTATYEQYF.

The V and J genes are TRBV2 and TRBJ1-2; D remains ambiguous. V lost 4 bases, J lost 2 bases, and 5 bases lay in between. Germline V gives CDR1 SNHLY, CDR2 FYNNEI. This CDR3 comprises 12 residues. CDR3 region: CASSARNYGYTF. The CDR3 nucleotides are TGTGCCAGCAGTGCCCGGAACTATGGCTACACCTTC.

The genes are TRBV30 and TRBJ1-6; perhaps TRBD1 as D (5 bases). Germline loops: CDR1 GTSNPN, CDR2 SVGIG (reference sequence). The CDR3 runs 19 residues. The germline V and J ends were trimmed by 7 bases and 0 bases, with 25 bases remaining between them. In DNA form, the CDR3 reads TGTGCCTCATATAGCGGGGGGATCCCTCCGGGCTCCTATAATTCACCCCTCCACTTT. This translates into CASYSGGIPPGSYNSPLHF.

This chain connects TRBV7-6 to TRBJ2-7; 7 positions match TRBD1. This CDR3 has 15 amino acids. CDR1 and CDR2 from the germline V gene are SGHVS and FNYEAQ. V gave up 6 bases and J gave up 4 bases; unmatched junction bases: 12. In DNA, the CDR3 is TGTGCCAGCAGTACTTCTAAGGGGGCGCGGTACGAGCAGTACTTC. It codes for CASSTSKGARYEQYF.

V usage is TRBV29-1 and J usage is TRBJ2-1; 9 nucleotides match TRBD2. Germline CDR1 and CDR2: SQVTM and ANQGSEA. Trimming removed 4 bases from V and 8 bases from J; junction bases left unmatched: 6. CDR3 length: 13 amino acids. CDR3 protein: CSVGAGGWDEQFF. The DNA of the CDR3 is TGCAGCGTTGGAGCGGGGGGATGGGATGAGCAGTTCTTC.

The table lists this clone with many counts. The rearrangement links TRBV6-1 to TRBJ1-5; 12 nucleotides match TRBD1. CDR1 and CDR2 (germline): MNHNS, SASEGT. The V and J ends lost 7 bases and 6 bases, in that order; junction bases with no gene match: 7. The CDR3 loop spans 15 amino acids. CDR3 DNA sequence: TGTGCCAGCACCGATGGGACAGGGGGCTCTCAGCCCCAGCATTTT. This codes for CASTDGTGGSQPQHF.

The CDR3 coding sequence is TGTGCCAGTAGTATAAGCCCCCGGGGGGGTGAGACCCAGTACTTC. This codes for CASSISPRGGETQYF. The J gene is TRBJ2-5, the V gene TRBV19; 8 bases are shared with TRBD2. This CDR3 region has 15 residues. J lost 5 bases, V lost 2 bases, and 7 bases had no gene match. Looked up from germline, CDR1 is LNHDA and CDR2 is SQIVND (reference sequence). Based on the CDR3 plus reference TRBV19 and TRBJ2-5, the full variable domain is DGGITQSPKYLFRKEGQNVTLSCEQNLNHDAMYWYRQDPGQGLRLIYYSQIVNDFQKGDIAEGYSVSREKKESFPLTVTSAQKNPTAFYLCASSISPRGGETQYFGPGTRLLVL.

This chain connects TRBV12-5 to TRBJ1-3, with a tentative D call TRBD1 (5 bases). This CDR3 region has 17 residues. V was trimmed by 2 bases and J by 6 bases, leaving 20 bases between them. From germline, CDR1 is LGHNT and CDR2 FRNRAP. The CDR3 DNA reads as TGTGCTAGTGGTTTGAGGGTCTCTGGCAGGGTGGAAAACACCATATATTTT. Encoded protein: CASGLRVSGRVENTIYF.

The gene calls are TRBV5-1 and TRBJ2-5, with TRBD2 identical over 7 bases. Germline V lookup: CDR1 SGHRS, CDR2 YFSETQ. J lost 7 bases, V lost 0 bases, and 9 bases had no gene match. The CDR3 runs 15 residues. The CDR3 sequence: CASSLGSGGFRTQYF. In DNA, the CDR3 is TGCGCCAGCAGCTTGGGGTCGGGGGGTTTTAGGACCCAGTACTTC.

This chain uses TRBV5-4 with TRBJ2-7; 8 bases match TRBD1. The CDR3 extends over 14 amino acids. The ends lost 0 bases at V and 3 bases at J; junction bases unmatched: 2. CDR1 and CDR2 from the germline V gene are SGHNT and YYREEE (reference sequence). The CDR3 DNA reads as TGTGCCAGCAGCTTGGGGGACAGGAGCTACGAGCAGTACTTC. It yields the protein CASSLGDRSYEQYF.

The chain is built from TRBV18 and TRBJ2-3, with TRBD1 identical over 8 bases. CDR1 and CDR2 (germline): KGHSH, LQKENI. After removal of 6 bases from V and 3 bases from J, the junction contained 5 bases not matched to a gene. The CDR3 consists of 14 residues. The CDR3 protein is CASSGTGLTDTQYF. The CDR3 nucleotides read TGTGCCAGCTCGGGGACAGGATTAACAGATACGCAGTATTTT.